This entry concerns a single TCR beta chain. The data stem from a study of T cells after somatic rescue of genetic block. Germline V gene sequence: CDR1 SGHVS, CDR2 FNYEAQ. Trimming cost V 5 bases and J 3 bases; bases outside gene matches: 9. The CDR3 has 15 residues. Some clones are missing from TCRdb's copy, which holds only in-frame ones; the method was immunoSEQ multiplex PCR. The sample records 80,000 to 100,000 clones, approximately 90% being singletons. The clonotype was recovered from a woman aged 18-29 years. The sequenced sample was peripheral blood mononuclear cells (PBMCs). The chain uses TRBV7-6 and TRBJ1-2; TRBD1 aligns across 7 bases. The CDR3 loop is CASSPQGGIDYGYTF. The CDR3 DNA follows: TGTGCCAGCAGCCCCCAGGGGGGGATCGACTATGGCTACACCTTC.